This is a list of T cell receptor beta chains from one sample in a study of T cell repertoires in ileal Crohn's disease. Sequencing was performed with immunoSEQ multiplex PCR; in TCRdb, only in-frame clones are kept and a portion is missing. The table lists 13,000 or so clones, about 81% of them singletons, with roughly a tenth in the top ten. The sequenced material came from ileal tissue. These TCRs come from an adult with Crohn's disease. Both conserved end residues are part of each CDR3. The D gene is left open where the match is weak. Size tells how often a clone was seen (once, few, many) or the class of an expanded clone, and some rows leave it out.

j_call clone_size v_call d_call cdr3_nt cdr3_aa
TRBJ1-2 - TRBV6-1 TRBD1 TGTGCCAGCAGTGAATCAGGGGGATATGGCTACACCTTC CASSESGGYGYTF
TRBJ1-5 - TRBV6-6 - TGTGCCAGCAGTTACTGGTTAGGGGATCAGCCCCAGCATTTT CASSYWLGDQPQHF
TRBJ1-2 - TRBV30 - TGTGCCTGGAGAGACAGTCACTATGGCTACACCTTC CAWRDSHYGYTF
TRBJ2-7 - TRBV6-1 - TGTGCCAGCAGTGAGGATTTTGGCGGGTTTACCTACGAGCAGTACTTC CASSEDFGGFTYEQYF
TRBJ1-4 once TRBV5-6 TRBD1 TGTGCCAGCAGCTTGACAGGGGCTCTCGCAACTAATGAAAAACTGTTTTTT CASSLTGALATNEKLFF
TRBJ2-7 few TRBV7-9 TRBD2 TGTGCCAGCAGCTTCGGCGGGAGGGTTCCCGACGAGCAGTACTTC CASSFGGRVPDEQYF
TRBJ1-1 - TRBV7-9 TRBD1 TGTGCCAGCAGCTTCACAGGGGGCGCAGGAAGGACCGAAGCTTTCTTT CASSFTGGAGRTEAFF
TRBJ1-1 - TRBV10-3 TRBD1 TGTGCCACATCGGGACAGGGGGACACTGAAGCTTTCTTT CATSGQGDTEAFF
TRBJ2-1 - TRBV19 TRBD2 TGTGCCAGTAGTAAGGCCGGGACTAGCGGCTACAATGAGCAGTTCTTC CASSKAGTSGYNEQFF
TRBJ1-1 - TRBV18 - TGTGCCAGCTCCCCCGCGGGGGGCGCTGAAGCTTTCTTT CASSPAGGAEAFF
TRBJ1-1 few TRBV19 TRBD1 TGTGCCAGTAGTACCCCCGGGACAGGGCTATATGAAGCTTTCTTT CASSTPGTGLYEAFF
TRBJ1-2 - TRBV5-1 - TGCGCCAGCAGCTCAACTCAGGGAAACTATGGCTACACCTTC CASSSTQGNYGYTF
TRBJ1-2 - TRBV27 - TGTGCCAGCTCCCGGGGGGGTTCCTATGGCTACACCTTC CASSRGGSYGYTF
TRBJ2-7 - TRBV13 TRBD2 TGTGCCAGCAGCTTAGGAGCGGGGGGCCCCTACGAGCAGTACTTC CASSLGAGGPYEQYF
TRBJ2-7 - TRBV9 TRBD1 TGTGCCAGCAGCTACCGGGACAGGGGCTACGAGCAGTACTTC CASSYRDRGYEQYF
TRBJ1-4 - TRBV25-1 TRBD1 TGTGCCAGCAGTGGTGGGACCGGTGGGACAGGGGGTCTTAAACTGTTTTTT CASSGGTGGTGGLKLFF
TRBJ2-1 - TRBV7-9 TRBD2 TGTGCCAGCAGCTCCGGAGGCGGGAGGGATTACAATGAGCAGTTCTTC CASSSGGGRDYNEQFF
TRBJ1-1 - TRBV2 TRBD1 TGTGCCAGCAGTGAGTTCGACAGGGGTAAAGCTTTCTTT CASSEFDRGKAFF
TRBJ2-2 - TRBV7-3 TRBD2 TGTGCCAGCAGCTTAACAGGGGGACTAGCCTCAGCCGGGGAGCTGTTTTTT CASSLTGGLASAGELFF
TRBJ2-4 - TRBV18 - TGTGCCAGCGCCCAGGGGACCAAAAACATTCAGTACTTC CASAQGTKNIQYF